This T cell receptor beta chain originates from a study of CD8+CD57+ T cells in acquired aplastic anemia. Overall study: The sorted CD4+ and CD8+ cells yielded an average approximately 3.2 ug of DNA. Study conclusions and caveats: Sharing between patients and controls was observed for some 27 CD8+ CDR3 sequences.

Selection for sequencing was limited to patients who had shown CD8+CD57+ cell expansion by flow cytometry. The enrolled patients all had severe acquired aplastic anemia. None of the patients had been given any therapy when their blood was sampled. Profiling that covered TCR beta VDJ and CDR3 relied on genomic DNA as its template. MiXCR, run by TCRdb on the reads, gives a single entry per CDR3 protein. This table holds 200,000 to 300,000 distinct CDR3 sequences, 70% to 85% found once. The CDR3 spans 16 residues. Germline loops: CDR1 SGDLS, CDR2 YYNGEE. The V end lost 4 bases, the J end lost 5 bases, and 21 bases lay between the germline ends. Comments on this clonotype: Its target is unknown.

The TCR comes from a human donor with aplastic anemia. The sequencing sample was made of sorted CD4+, CD8+, or CD8+CD57+ T cells (not recorded which) from PBMCs. V and J are TRBV9 and TRBJ1-2, with TRBD1 as a possible D gene (5 bases). CDR3 amino acids: CASSFETENTVYGYTF. The CDR3 nucleotides read TGTGCCAGCAGCTTTGAGACAGAGAACACAGTATATGGCTACACCTTC. Full variable domain (remainder filled in from reference TRBV9 and TRBJ1-2): DSGVTQTPKHLITATGQRVTLRCSPRSGDLSVYWYQQSLDQGLQFLIQYYNGEERAKGNILERFSAQQFPDLHSELNLSSLELGDSALYFCASSFETENTVYGYTFGSGTRLTVV.